This T cell receptor beta chain was identified during a study of T cells in Graves' hyperthyroidism and ophthalmopathy. Germline CDR1 and CDR2: SGHVS and FQNEAQ. The CDR3 covers 17 residues. Germline trimming cut 5 bases from V and 5 bases from J; bases unmatched to any gene: 15. Exclusion of patients followed from uncontrolled infection, other autoimmune disease, pregnancy or lactation. Each 10 ml fresh peripheral blood draw supplied the PBMCs. The source material, RNA transcripts, was used to amplify TCR beta CDR3 regions. The TCR CDR3 first-round RT-PCR relied on the HTBI primer set. TCRdb re-analysed the multiplex PCR reads in MiXCR, keeping a single row per CDR3 protein. The table includes about 600,000 distinct CDR3 sequences, roughly 16% detected once. This clonotype has a count of ten or more. The target antigen is unknown. General study findings and limits: Ophthalmopathy was predicted by the model a median of approximately 6 months ahead of onset. Peripheral blood also featured most of the thyroid clonotypes expanded above 0.001.

The sequence came from a woman in her thirties or forties with Graves' ophthalmopathy. V and J are TRBV7-8 and TRBJ2-5, with TRBD2 matching 9 bases. Source material: blood. The CDR3 spells CASSPRGGGRAPETQYF. DNA for the CDR3: TGTGCCAGCAGCCCGAGGGGTGGCGGGAGGGCCCCGGAGACCCAGTACTTC.